One sample yielded the 14 T cell receptor beta chains listed below, sequenced in a study of blood T cell repertoires in COVID-19. Data came from immunoSEQ multiplex PCR; TCRdb stores just in-frame clones and leaves some out. Found here are over 250,000 clones, more than 75% of them singletons; the top ten hold about 2.5%. The sample was peripheral blood. The source of these receptors is a woman aged 45 to 65 with acute or convalescent COVID-19.

This chain links TRBV9 with TRBJ1-6, with TRBD1 as a possible D gene (5 bases). V gave up 0 bases and J gave up 10 bases, with 14 bases separating them. The CDR3 is 15 residues long. Germline values: CDR1 SGDLS, CDR2 YYNGEE. The CDR3 reads CASSVEGRRGSPLHF. CDR3 nucleotides: TGTGCCAGCAGCGTAGAGGGGCGAAGAGGATCACCCCTCCACTTT. Full variable domain (missing parts from reference TRBV9 and TRBJ1-6): DSGVTQTPKHLITATGQRVTLRCSPRSGDLSVYWYQQSLDQGLQFLIQYYNGEERAKGNILERFSAQQFPDLHSELNLSSLELGDSALYFCASSVEGRRGSPLHFGNGTRLTVT.

J is TRBJ2-3 and V is TRBV6-6; TRBD2 agrees at 7 bases. With V trimmed by 7 bases and J by 3 bases, 13 bases remained unmatched. Per the germline V gene, CDR1 is MNHNY and CDR2 is SVGAGI (reference sequence). This CDR3 is 16 amino acids long. The CDR3 is CASKTIRDYKTDTQYF. In DNA, the CDR3 is TGTGCCAGCAAGACGATCCGGGACTACAAAACAGATACGCAGTATTTT.

The chain is built from TRBV4-2 and TRBJ2-2; 7 bases match TRBD2. With V trimmed by 4 bases and J by 7 bases, 15 bases remained unmatched. Germline V gives CDR1 LGHNA, CDR2 YNFKEQ. The CDR3 sequence is 17 residues long. CDR3 nucleotide sequence: TGTGCCAGCAGCCCGCCCCTTCTAGGCGGGAGTGGCGGGGAGCTGTTTTTT. Its protein is CASSPPLLGGSGGELFF.

V gene TRBV3-1 (or the pseudogene TRBV3-2) combines with J gene TRBJ2-5; no clear D gene. Trimming removed 4 bases at V and 7 bases at J, with 19 bases between. Germline CDR1 reads LGHDT; CDR2 reads YNNKEL (reference sequence). The CDR3 is 15 amino acids. For the CDR3, the DNA is TGTGCCAGCAGCCGTTATCGAGGTTCATCAGCGACCCAGTACTTC. Translating it yields CASSRYRGSSATQYF.

The chain uses TRBV3-1 (or the pseudogene TRBV3-2) and TRBJ2-1; possible D gene TRBD2, 6 bases. CDR1 and CDR2 (germline): LGHDT, YNNKEL (reference sequence). CDR3 length: 17 amino acids. The germline V and J ends were trimmed by 6 bases and 4 bases, with 22 bases remaining between them. CDR3 sequence (DNA): TGTGCCAGCAGTTCGACCACCGGGACTTCACCTTACAATGAGCAGTTCTTC. This encodes CASSSTTGTSPYNEQFF.

The chain recombines TRBV5-1 with TRBJ2-2; D is undetermined. Deletions cut 0 bases from V and 2 bases from J, with 14 bases between. Germline CDR1 reads SGHRS; CDR2 reads YFSETQ. The CDR3 contains 17 residues. The DNA for the CDR3 is TGCGCCAGCAGCTTGGCCCCCACACACCCTAACACCGGGGAGCTGTTTTTT. It is translated as CASSLAPTHPNTGELFF.

The CDR3 DNA is TGTGCCAGCAGCTTAGGACAGGCATCGGGCTACACCTTC. Its translation is CASSLGQASGYTF. V and J are TRBV28 and TRBJ1-2; TRBD1 aligns across 7 bases. The length of the CDR3 is 13 residues. Germline-derived CDR1 and CDR2 are MDHEN and SYDVKM. Trimming took 6 bases from V and 8 from J; bases not matched to a gene: 9.

The chain joins TRBV2 to TRBJ2-2; 11 positions agree with TRBD2. This CDR3 has 16 amino acids. Trimming cost V 5 bases and J 4 bases; bases outside gene matches: 6. Germline loops: CDR1 SNHLY, CDR2 FYNNEI. CDR3 loop: CASSPTSGMSTGELFF. CDR3 coding DNA: TGTGCCAGCAGTCCGACTAGCGGGATGAGCACCGGGGAGCTGTTTTTT.

The chain carries TRBV7-8 and TRBJ2-3; D may be TRBD1 (6 bases). Germline CDR1 is SGHVS and CDR2 is FQNEAQ. V was cut by 1 base and J by 0 bases, with 14 bases left in between. The CDR3 extends over 17 amino acids. The DNA for the CDR3 is TGTGCCAGCAGCTTAGGATTGGGGACACGTAGCACAGATACGCAGTATTTT. Its translation is CASSLGLGTRSTDTQYF.

The chain joins TRBV7-3 to TRBJ1-1, with 8 bases matching TRBD1. CDR3 length equals 16 residues. Per the germline V gene, CDR1 is SGHTA and CDR2 is FQGTGA. J gave up 2 bases and V 4 bases, and 9 bases lay outside the gene matches. The DNA of the CDR3 is TGTGCCAGCAGCTCAACCGGGACAGGAAGCAACACTGAAGCTTTCTTT. It specifies CASSSTGTGSNTEAFF. Variable domain in full (rest from reference TRBV7-3 and TRBJ1-1): GAGVSQTPSNKVTEKGKYVELRCDPISGHTALYWYRQSLGQGPEFLIYFQGTGAADDSGLPNDRFFAVRPEGSVSTLKIQRTERGDSAVYLCASSSTGTGSNTEAFFGQGTRLTVV.

The rearrangement links TRBV2 to TRBJ1-2; 9 bases are a match to TRBD1. The V gene's germline CDR1 is SNHLY and CDR2 FYNNEI. The CDR3 contains 13 residues. V lost 6 bases to trimming and J lost 7 bases; unmatched junction nucleotides: 6. The CDR3, as DNA: TGTGCCAGCAGCGGGACAGGGTTTGGTGGCTACACCTTC. Protein: CASSGTGFGGYTF.

This clone was picked up one time. The chain couples TRBV5-1 to TRBJ2-6; no reliable D call. Germline V gives CDR1 SGHRS, CDR2 YFSETQ. The CDR3 extends over 15 amino acids. V lost 1 base to trimming and J lost 0 bases, with 5 bases between them. CDR3 coding DNA: TGCGCCAGCAGCTTGTATAGCTCTGGGGCCAACGTCCTGACTTTC. As protein: CASSLYSSGANVLTF.

The chain carries TRBV6-5 and TRBJ1-5, with D hard to call. Germline loops: CDR1 MNHEY, CDR2 SVGAGI. The CDR3 consists of 14 residues. With 2 bases removed from V and 8 bases from J, the gap between germline ends came to 13 bases. The CDR3 coding sequence is TGTGCCAGCAGTTACCGGGCTCGGAGGGAGCCCCAGCATTTT. Its translation is CASSYRARREPQHF.

CDR3 sequence: CASRKGLAEAFF. The CDR3 DNA follows: TGTGCCAGCAGGAAGGGGTTGGCTGAAGCTTTCTTT. The rearrangement links TRBV28 to TRBJ1-1, with D possibly TRBD1 on 5 matching bases. V was shortened by 6 bases and J by 6 bases, with 11 bases between the two germline ends. CDR3 size: 12 residues. In germline, CDR1 is MDHEN, CDR2 SYDVKM. Full variable domain (remainder filled in from reference TRBV28 and TRBJ1-1): DVKVTQSSRYLVKRTGEKVFLECVQDMDHENMFWYRQDPGLGLRLIYFSYDVKMKEKGDIPEGYSVSREKKERFSLILESASTNQTSMYLCASRKGLAEAFFGQGTRLTVV.